This T cell receptor (beta chain) was sequenced for a study of OX40 agonist ivuxolimab in advanced cancers. Drawing of blood for sampling happened at baseline, at cycle 4 day 1, and at cycle 7 day 1. Measured with immunoSEQ multiplex PCR; TCRdb has only the in-frame clones, and not every one. In the table there are 41,000 or so clones, around 73% of which are singletons. Germline assignment: CDR1 PRHDT and CDR2 FYEKMQ (reference sequence). The CDR3 covers 18 residues. After removal of 5 bases from V and 0 bases from J, the junction contained 12 bases not matched to a gene. The receptor's source is an adult with an advanced solid tumor such as melanoma, head and neck, liver or kidney cancer. This material consisted of CD4+ or CD8+ T cells sorted from blood, taken in a trial of the OX40 agonist ivuxolimab. The J gene is TRBJ1-4, the V gene TRBV13; 7 bases are a match to TRBD1. DNA of the CDR3: TGTGCCAGCAGCAGCCGGGACAGTTGGACTGCAACTAATGAAAAACTGTTTTTT. Amino acids: CASSSRDSWTATNEKLFF.